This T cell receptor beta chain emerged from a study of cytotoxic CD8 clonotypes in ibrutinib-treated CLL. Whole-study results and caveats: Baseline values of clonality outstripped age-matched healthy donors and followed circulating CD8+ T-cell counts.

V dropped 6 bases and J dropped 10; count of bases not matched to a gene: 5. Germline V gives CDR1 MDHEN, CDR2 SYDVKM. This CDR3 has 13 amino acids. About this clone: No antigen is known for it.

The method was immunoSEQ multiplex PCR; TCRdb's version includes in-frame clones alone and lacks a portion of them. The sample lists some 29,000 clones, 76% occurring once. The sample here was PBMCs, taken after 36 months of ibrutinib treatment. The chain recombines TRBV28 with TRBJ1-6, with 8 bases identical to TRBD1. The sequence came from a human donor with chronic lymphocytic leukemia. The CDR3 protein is CASRSDRESPLHF. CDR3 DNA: TGTGCCAGCAGGTCGGACAGGGAATCACCCCTCCACTTT.